These T cell receptor beta chains were read from a single sample in a study of CD8 T cells in Susac syndrome. TCRdb itself ran the immunoSEQ multiplex PCR reads through MiXCR, one entry per CDR3 protein. Of almost 450,000 distinct CDR3 sequences listed, about 85% were seen once; the top ten hold approximately 0.12%. The specimen sequenced was CD8+ T cells from PBMCs. Source of these receptors: a human donor with multiple sclerosis. Each CDR3 is given without its conserved first and last residue. The order of the fields is J gene, CDR3 length, V gene, CDR3 protein.

j_gene: TRBJ2-2; len: 11; v_gene: TRBV27; CDR3aa: ASSFHPTGELF
j_gene: TRBJ1-1; len: 13; v_gene: TRBV11-2; CDR3aa: ASSLAGGMNTEAF
j_gene: TRBJ1-1; len: 13; v_gene: TRBV4-1; CDR3aa: ASSQGSREGTEAF
j_gene: TRBJ2-3; len: 10; v_gene: TRBV24-1; CDR3aa: ATSAGADTQY
j_gene: TRBJ2-7; len: 12; v_gene: TRBV29-1; CDR3aa: SVEDRGLFYEQY
j_gene: TRBJ2-2; len: 10; v_gene: TRBV5-1; CDR3aa: ASRTGNMELF
j_gene: TRBJ2-7; len: 12; v_gene: TRBV27; CDR3aa: ASSLATGIYEQY
j_gene: TRBJ2-1; len: 14; v_gene: TRBV4-1; CDR3aa: ASSQVPGASYNEQF
j_gene: TRBJ2-7; len: 15; v_gene: TRBV7-9; CDR3aa: ASSFNALSASTYEQY
j_gene: TRBJ2-7; len: 12; v_gene: TRBV29-1; CDR3aa: SVFTGDGSYEQY
j_gene: TRBJ2-2; len: 15; v_gene: TRBV3-1; CDR3aa: ASSQDREDANTGELF
j_gene: TRBJ2-7; len: 11; v_gene: TRBV20-1; CDR3aa: SANPGTTYEQY
j_gene: TRBJ1-1; len: 11; v_gene: TRBV12-3/TRBV12-4; CDR3aa: ASSLARYTEAF
j_gene: TRBJ2-7; len: 13; v_gene: TRBV7-9; CDR3aa: ASSHRDRDQYEQY
j_gene: TRBJ2-3; len: 13; v_gene: TRBV5-4; CDR3aa: ASSFRGDYTDTQY
j_gene: TRBJ2-2; len: 15; v_gene: TRBV11-3; CDR3aa: ASSTDRNPTNTGELF
j_gene: TRBJ2-7; len: 14; v_gene: TRBV5-1; CDR3aa: ASSFPRGQISYEQY
j_gene: TRBJ1-1; len: 15; v_gene: TRBV6-5; CDR3aa: ASSFLSPGTENTEAF